The clone carrying this TCR beta chain was recorded many times. Its antigen is as yet unknown. This sample stems from a study of CD8 T cells in ankylosing spondylitis. Study results and limitations: The study identified a TCR beta motif of roughly eight highly homologous variants that appeared characteristic of ankylosing spondylitis blood. It was reported that disease-linked clones were significantly enriched in matched ankylosing spondylitis synovial fluid. CD8+ cells made up the disease-linked clones, which were relatively rare in peripheral blood.

Trimming cost V 3 bases and J 0 bases, with 12 bases left between them. CDR3 size: 14 residues. Germline CDR1 DFQATT, CDR2 SNEGSKA (reference sequence). Molecular-barcoded quantitative 5'-RACE produced these TCR beta libraries. One entry per CDR3 protein, called by TCRdb with MiXCR from the 5' RACE reads. The repertoire holds around 250,000 distinct CDR3 sequences, with roughly 10% as singletons. Sequencing used blood, either unsorted or a sorted T cell fraction (not recorded which). The V gene is TRBV20-1, the J gene TRBJ2-7; D uncertain. This TCR derives from a male donor with ankylosing spondylitis or in good health (not recorded which). In DNA, the CDR3 is TGCAGTGCTAGTTCACTTCCGAACTCCTACGAGCAGTACTTC. It encodes CSASSLPNSYEQYF.